The present T cell receptor (beta chain) was sequenced within a study of shared clonotypes between healthy human individuals. The study's findings and limits: Against clonotypes common to all four donors, non-shared ones had lower generation probabilities. Sharing of clonotypes among donors was expected to vary with sequencing depth. Genetic and exposure-history diversity was limited by the small donor number.

This CDR3 has 13 amino acids. V lost 6 bases to trimming and J lost 2 bases; unmatched junction nucleotides: 3. The germline V gene encodes CDR1 MNHEY and CDR2 SMNVEV (reference sequence). Regarding this clone: Its antigen is not known.

Profiling relied on immunoSEQ multiplex PCR, and the TCRdb table lists in-frame clones only, not all of them. The data contain roughly 1,600,000 clones, around 98.5% of them seen just once; the ten biggest clones take up roughly 0.35%. Sequenced sample: naive CD4+ T cells sorted from blood. Subset reported: CD45RA+ positively selected. The source is a young man in good health. The J gene is TRBJ2-7, the V gene TRBV27, with 8 bases that match TRBD1. The CDR3 reads CASRRTGPYEQYF. Here the CDR3 DNA reads TGTGCCAGCAGGAGGACAGGGCCCTACGAGCAGTACTTC.